Below, 28 T cell receptor beta chains from the same sample are listed, as sequenced in a study of blood T cell repertoires in COVID-19. Profiled with immunoSEQ multiplex PCR; TCRdb holds only in-frame clones, not every one. The table has some 200,000 clones, about 82% seen once. The sample was peripheral blood. The receptors derive from a woman older than 75 with acute or convalescent COVID-19.

Here the CDR3 DNA reads TGTGCCAGCTCCCCCCGGGGGGGGCAAGATACGCAGTATTTT. This sequence encodes CASSPRGGQDTQYF. The chain joins TRBV18 to TRBJ2-3; 8 nucleotides align to TRBD2. The CDR3 is 14 residues long. Germline CDR1 KGHSH, CDR2 LQKENI. The V segment lost 6 bases and the J segment 5 bases; nucleotides outside the gene matches: 7.

The chain couples TRBV28 to TRBJ1-1, with TRBD1 as a possible D gene (6 bases). The CDR3 consists of 15 residues. V dropped 6 bases and J dropped 1 base, with 15 bases sitting between them. Germline CDR1 and CDR2: MDHEN and SYDVKM. CDR3 sequence (DNA): TGTGCCAGCAGCGGCCATACGACAGGGAACACTGAAGCTTTCTTT. It yields the protein CASSGHTTGNTEAFF.

The genes are TRBV7-2 and TRBJ2-3, with D hard to call. CDR1 SGHTA and CDR2 FQGNSA come from the germline V gene. V lost 2 bases to trimming and J lost 2 bases, with 14 bases between them. This CDR3 has 16 residues. The CDR3 region has the DNA TGTGCCAGCAGCTTACAAAGCAACCCTCTCACAGATACGCAGTATTTT. Translated, it gives CASSLQSNPLTDTQYF.

This clone was recorded a few times. CDR3 loop: CASRGDRQETQYF. The DNA of the CDR3 is TGTGCCAGTCGTGGGGACAGGCAAGAGACCCAGTACTTC. The chain has TRBV19 and TRBJ2-5, with 8 bases aligning to TRBD1. The ends lost 8 bases at V and 2 bases at J; junction bases unmatched: 4. Looked up from germline, CDR1 is LNHDA and CDR2 is SQIVND (reference sequence). The CDR3 consists of 13 residues.

This clone has only a few counts. This chain joins TRBV2 and TRBJ2-1; possible D gene TRBD2, 5 bases. Trimming shortened V by 3 bases and J by 8 bases, and 11 bases separated the two germline ends. The germline V gene encodes CDR1 SNHLY and CDR2 FYNNEI. The CDR3 has 13 amino acids. This CDR3 reads CASSDGPGDEQFF. The CDR3 nucleotides read TGTGCCAGCAGTGACGGCCCCGGGGATGAGCAGTTCTTC.

The J gene is TRBJ1-2, the V gene TRBV2; unclear D gene. Trimming cost V 6 bases and J 8 bases, with 19 bases left between them. Germline CDR1 SNHLY, CDR2 FYNNEI. This CDR3 comprises 14 residues. The CDR3 loop reads CASRPPQLNGGYTF. In DNA form, the CDR3 reads TGTGCCAGCAGACCCCCTCAGCTTAACGGGGGCTACACCTTC. The complete variable domain, with remaining parts taken from reference TRBV2 and TRBJ1-2, reads EPEVTQTPSHQVTQMGQEVILRCVPISNHLYFYWYRQILGQKVEFLVSFYNNEISEKSEIFDDQFSVERPDGSNFTLKIRSTKLEDSAMYFCASRPPQLNGGYTFGSGTRLTVV.

This rearrangement joins TRBV5-1 to TRBJ1-5; D is perhaps TRBD1 (5 bases). CDR3 length: 14 amino acids. V was pared by 4 bases and J by 6 bases, with 14 bases between. The germline V gene encodes CDR1 SGHRS and CDR2 YFSETQ. The CDR3 DNA is TGCGCCAGCAGCCCGGGTGGGGCAGGTCAGCCCCAGCATTTT. Its translation: CASSPGGAGQPQHF.

The chain is built from TRBV30 and TRBJ1-2, with D tentatively TRBD1 (5 bases). CDR3 length: 10 residues. Germline CDR1 and CDR2: GTSNPN and SVGIG (reference sequence). V was clipped by 8 bases and J by 4 bases, with 8 bases between them. The CDR3 DNA sequence: TGTGCCGGGGGGAGCTATGGCTACACCTTC. This sequence encodes CAGGSYGYTF.

This clone was found once. This rearrangement joins TRBV7-3 to TRBJ2-5, with TRBD2 matching 9 bases. The J segment lost 2 bases and the V segment lost 1 base, leaving 20 bases of the junction unmatched. This CDR3 is 21 amino acids long. Germline CDR1 SGHTA, CDR2 FQGTGA. In DNA form, the CDR3 reads TGTGCCAGCAGCTTAATGGGCTCGGGACGTCCGCGGGGGGGAGTACAAGAGACCCAGTACTTC. Encoded protein: CASSLMGSGRPRGGVQETQYF.

V is TRBV7-9 and J is TRBJ1-1; the D gene is possibly TRBD1 (6 bases). The CDR3 is 16 residues long. The ends were cut back, 6 bases at V and 1 base at J, with 18 bases in the middle. The germline V gene has CDR1 SEHNR and CDR2 FQNEAQ (reference sequence). In nucleotides, the CDR3 is TGTGCCAGCAGAACCTCGGCAGGGGATACGAACACTGAAGCTTTCTTT. Its protein product is CASRTSAGDTNTEAFF. Full variable domain (outside the CDR3, taken from reference TRBV7-9 and TRBJ1-1): DTGVSQNPRHKITKRGQNVTFRCDPISEHNRLYWYRQTLGQGPEFLTYFQNEAQLEKSRLLSDRFSAERPKGSFSTLEIQRTEQGDSAMYLCASRTSAGDTNTEAFFGQGTRLTVV.

This chain uses TRBV10-2 with TRBJ1-2; TRBD1 matches 8 bases. From germline, CDR1 is WSHSY and CDR2 SAAADI. The V gene end was trimmed by 2 bases and the J gene end by 4 bases; junction bases not matched to a gene: 3. There are 14 residues in the CDR3. The CDR3 DNA reads TGCGCCAGCAGTGAGGGACAGGGTGGCTATGGCTACACCTTC. It codes for CASSEGQGGYGYTF.

The chain is built from TRBV5-6 and TRBJ2-3, with D maybe TRBD1 (6 bases). V was trimmed by 4 bases and J by 0 bases, leaving 9 bases between them. The CDR3 contains 14 residues. Germline assignment: CDR1 SGHDT and CDR2 YYEEEE. The CDR3 region is CASSLGQSTDTQYF. CDR3 DNA: TGTGCCAGCAGCCTCGGACAGAGCACAGATACGCAGTATTTT.

The rearrangement joins TRBV5-8 to TRBJ2-1, with 11 bases matching TRBD2. Germline trimming cut 10 bases from V and 1 base from J; bases unmatched to any gene: 10. Germline CDR1 SGHTS, CDR2 YDEGEE. This CDR3 has 16 amino acids. CDR3 protein: CAGARGLAASYNEQFF. CDR3 DNA: TGTGCCGGTGCACGGGGACTAGCGGCTTCCTACAATGAGCAGTTCTTC. Supplemented by reference TRBV5-8 and TRBJ2-1, the full variable domain reads EAGVTQSPTHLIKTRGQQATLRCSPISGHTSVYWYQQALGLGLQFLLWYDEGEERNRGNFPPRFSGRQFPNYSSELNVNALELEDSALYLCAGARGLAASYNEQFFGPGTRLTVL.

The chain links TRBV7-9 to TRBJ1-5, with D maybe TRBD1 (5 bases). CDR1 and CDR2 from the germline V gene are SEHNR and FQNEAQ (reference sequence). V lost 9 bases, J lost 5 bases, and 11 bases lay in between. The CDR3 has 12 residues. The CDR3 DNA follows: TGTGCCAGAGGGGAGGGACATCAGCCCCAGCATTTT. It translates to CARGEGHQPQHF. The full variable domain, its missing parts supplied by reference TRBV7-9 and TRBJ1-5, is DTGVSQNPRHKITKRGQNVTFRCDPISEHNRLYWYRQTLGQGPEFLTYFQNEAQLEKSRLLSDRFSAERPKGSFSTLEIQRTEQGDSAMYLCARGEGHQPQHFGDGTRLSIL.

J is TRBJ2-1 and V is TRBV11-3; D gene ambiguous. This CDR3 region has 14 residues. CDR1 and CDR2 (germline): SGHNT, YENEEA. Trimming left V 0 bases short and J 8 bases short, with 11 bases between. As DNA, the CDR3 is TGTGCCAGCAGCTTAGATCAGACTGATTATGAGCAGTTCTTC. Its protein is CASSLDQTDYEQFF.

The chain joins TRBV6-5 to TRBJ2-3, with TRBD2 matching 7 bases. Germline trimming cut 6 bases from V and 1 base from J; bases unmatched to any gene: 7. This CDR3 has 15 amino acids. Germline V gene data show CDR1 as MNHEY and CDR2 as SVGAGI. This CDR3 is CASRNPSGGTDTQYF. The CDR3 DNA reads TGTGCCAGCAGGAACCCTAGCGGAGGCACAGATACGCAGTATTTT.

This chain joins TRBV27 and TRBJ1-6; D gene uncertain. Trimming removed 5 bases from V and 4 bases from J, with 12 bases in between. This CDR3 spans 15 amino acids. CDR1 MNHEY and CDR2 SMNVEV come from the germline V gene (reference sequence). The CDR3 nucleotides are TGTGCCAGCAGTCCCCGGGAGGGTTATAATTCACCCCTCCACTTT. Translated: CASSPREGYNSPLHF.

The CDR3 bases are TGTGCCAGCAGCTTGGCCATGGGACAGAGGAACACTGAAGCTTTCTTT. Amino acids: CASSLAMGQRNTEAFF. The chain couples TRBV5-8 to TRBJ1-1; TRBD1 aligns across 7 bases. CDR1 is SGHTS and CDR2 is YDEGEE in the germline V gene. V was pared by 0 bases and J by 1 base, with 6 bases of the junction left unmatched. This CDR3 region has 16 residues.

The chain combines TRBV4-1 with TRBJ2-7, with TRBD2 as a possible D gene (6 bases). V was trimmed by 0 bases and J by 3 bases, leaving 9 bases between them. In germline, CDR1 is MGHRA, CDR2 YSYEKL. CDR3 length: 14 residues. The CDR3 nucleotides read TGCGCCAGCAGCCAAGACGGGACTGGCTACGAGCAGTACTTC. This codes for CASSQDGTGYEQYF.

This clone was seen a few times. J is TRBJ1-4 and V is TRBV7-2, with 9 bases lining up with TRBD1. V lost 3 bases and J lost 8; bases outside the gene matches: 4. The CDR3 sequence is 14 residues long. Germline lookup yields CDR1 SGHTA and CDR2 FQGNSA. The CDR3 DNA reads as TGTGCCAGCAGCTTTGGGACAGGGCGGGAAAAACTGTTTTTT. It yields the protein CASSFGTGREKLFF.

This clone turned up a few times. The genes are TRBV6-2 or TRBV6-3 and TRBJ2-1; 10 bases are a match to TRBD2. This CDR3 spans 15 amino acids. From germline, CDR1 is MNHEY and CDR2 SVGEGT. Trimming cost V 6 bases and J 8 bases; bases outside gene matches: 10. The chain's CDR3 is CASSRIAGGRDEQFF. The CDR3 nucleotides are TGTGCCAGCAGCCGCATAGCGGGGGGTCGGGATGAGCAGTTCTTC.

This chain joins TRBV7-2 and TRBJ2-1; TRBD2 aligns across 9 bases. The V segment lost 3 bases and the J segment 0 bases; nucleotides outside the gene matches: 0. Germline values: CDR1 SGHTA, CDR2 FQGNSA. This CDR3 is built from 15 residues. Written as DNA, the CDR3 is TGTGCCAGCAGCTTGGGACTAGCCTCCTACAATGAGCAGTTCTTC. Translated, it gives CASSLGLASYNEQFF.

This chain links TRBV4-3 with TRBJ1-2, with D possibly TRBD1 on 5 matching bases. Trimming pared 1 base from V and 8 bases from J, leaving 11 bases between. CDR3 size: 13 residues. In germline, CDR1 is LGHNA, CDR2 YSLEER. The CDR3 DNA sequence: TGCGCCAGCAGCCAAGGACCAGGGCTAGGCTACACCTTC. Its protein is CASSQGPGLGYTF.

The chain recombines TRBV7-6 with TRBJ1-1; D gene unclear. This CDR3 has 14 amino acids. Trimming pared 1 base from V and 4 bases from J, leaving 10 bases between. Germline lookup yields CDR1 SGHVS and CDR2 FNYEAQ. The CDR3 is CASSLVSVFTEAFF. CDR3 coding DNA: TGTGCCAGCAGCTTAGTATCGGTTTTCACTGAAGCTTTCTTT.

The V and J genes are TRBV6-5 and TRBJ1-2; TRBD1 is a possible D gene (5 bases). The CDR3 covers 14 residues. Germline CDR1 is MNHEY and CDR2 is SVGAGI. V lost 8 bases and J 6 bases, leaving 19 bases between the germline ends. CDR3 sequence reads: CASYRSQGAHGYTF. For the CDR3, the DNA is TGTGCCAGCTACCGGAGCCAGGGTGCACATGGCTACACCTTC.

The chain joins TRBV5-1 to TRBJ2-3; possibly TRBD1 for D (5 bases). The V gene's germline CDR1 is SGHRS and CDR2 YFSETQ. Between the trimmed V and J ends, which lost 4 bases and 6 bases, there was a span of 12 bases. The CDR3 totals 13 residues. In DNA, the CDR3 is TGCGCCAGCAGCACGACAGTAGAGGATACGCAGTATTTT. It translates to CASSTTVEDTQYF. The full variable domain, with the rest looked up from reference TRBV5-1 and TRBJ2-3, is KAGVTQTPRYLIKTRGQQVTLSCSPISGHRSVSWYQQTPGQGLQFLFEYFSETQRNKGNFPGRFSGRQFSNSRSEMNVSTLELGDSALYLCASSTTVEDTQYFGPGTRLTVL.

Details on this clone: The sample has other DNA sequences that encode this CDR3 too. This CDR3 is CASSLSSYEQYF. The CDR3 DNA reads TGTGCCAGCAGCCTTAGCTCCTACGAGCAGTACTTC. The chain has TRBV7-9 and TRBJ2-7; no definite D call. V lost 5 bases, J lost 0 bases, and 5 bases lay in between. The germline gives CDR1 SEHNR, CDR2 FQNEAQ (reference sequence). The CDR3 spans 12 residues.

V usage is TRBV5-6 and J usage is TRBJ1-4, with 7 bases aligning to TRBD1. Trimming at V came to 4 bases and at J to 5 bases, leaving 11 bases not matched to a gene. The CDR3 totals 16 residues. Germline loops: CDR1 SGHDT, CDR2 YYEEEE. Here the CDR3 DNA reads TGTGCCAGCAGCGTCTACAGGGGTAGAGTAAATGAAAAACTGTTTTTT. This translates into CASSVYRGRVNEKLFF.